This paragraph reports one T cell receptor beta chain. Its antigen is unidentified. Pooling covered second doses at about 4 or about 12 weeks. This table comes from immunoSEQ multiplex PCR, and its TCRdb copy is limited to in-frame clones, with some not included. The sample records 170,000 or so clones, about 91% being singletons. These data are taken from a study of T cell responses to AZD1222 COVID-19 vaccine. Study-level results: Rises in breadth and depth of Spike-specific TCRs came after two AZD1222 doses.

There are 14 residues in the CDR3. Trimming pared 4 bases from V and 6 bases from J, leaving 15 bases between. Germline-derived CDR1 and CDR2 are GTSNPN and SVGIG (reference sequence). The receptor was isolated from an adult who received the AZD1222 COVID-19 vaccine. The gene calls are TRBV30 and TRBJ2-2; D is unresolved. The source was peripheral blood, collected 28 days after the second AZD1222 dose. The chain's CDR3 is CAWNIAFEAGELFF. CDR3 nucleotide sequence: TGTGCCTGGAATATAGCCTTCGAGGCCGGGGAGCTGTTTTTT. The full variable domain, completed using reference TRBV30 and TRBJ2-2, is SQTIHQWPATLVQPVGSPLSLECTVEGTSNPNLYWYRQAAGRGLQLLFYSVGIGQISSEVPQNLSASRPQDRQFILSSKKLLLSDSGFYLCAWNIAFEAGELFFGEGSRLTVL.